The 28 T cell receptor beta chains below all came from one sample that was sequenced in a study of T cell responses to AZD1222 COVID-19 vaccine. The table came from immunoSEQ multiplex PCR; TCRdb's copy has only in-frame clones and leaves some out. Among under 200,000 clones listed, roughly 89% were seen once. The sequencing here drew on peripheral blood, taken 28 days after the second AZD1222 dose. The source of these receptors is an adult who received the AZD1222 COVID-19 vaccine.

The CDR3 DNA reads TGTGCCAGCAGTGGGACCTACGAGCAGTACTTC. This translates into CASSGTYEQYF. J is TRBJ2-7 and V is TRBV2; D remains unclear. Trimming took 4 bases from V and 2 from J, leaving 3 bases between them. The CDR3 runs to 11 residues. Germline CDR1 SNHLY, CDR2 FYNNEI. Full variable domain (remainder filled in from reference TRBV2 and TRBJ2-7): EPEVTQTPSHQVTQMGQEVILRCVPISNHLYFYWYRQILGQKVEFLVSFYNNEISEKSEIFDDQFSVERPDGSNFTLKIRSTKLEDSAMYFCASSGTYEQYFGPGTRLTVT.

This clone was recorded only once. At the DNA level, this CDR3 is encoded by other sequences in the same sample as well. The CDR3 DNA follows: TGTGCCAGCAGCTCCGGGGTCTACGAGCAGTACTTC. Its translation: CASSSGVYEQYF. This chain connects TRBV11-2 to TRBJ2-7; tentative D call: TRBD2 (5 bases). The germline CDR1 and CDR2 sequences are SGHAT and FQNNGV. The CDR3 has 12 amino acids. V lost 4 bases, J lost 3 bases, and 7 bases lay in between.

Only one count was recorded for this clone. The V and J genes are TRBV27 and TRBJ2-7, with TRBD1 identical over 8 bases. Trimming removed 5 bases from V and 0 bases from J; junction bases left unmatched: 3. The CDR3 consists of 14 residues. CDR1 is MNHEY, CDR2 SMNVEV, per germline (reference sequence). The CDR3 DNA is TGTGCCAGCAGTAATACAGGGGGCTCCTACGAGCAGTACTTC. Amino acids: CASSNTGGSYEQYF.

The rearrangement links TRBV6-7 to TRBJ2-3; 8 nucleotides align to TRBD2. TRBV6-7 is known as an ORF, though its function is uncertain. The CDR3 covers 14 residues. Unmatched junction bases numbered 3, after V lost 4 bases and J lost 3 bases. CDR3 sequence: CASSSSGPTDTQYF. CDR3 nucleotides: TGTGCCAGCAGTTCTAGCGGGCCAACAGATACGCAGTATTTT.

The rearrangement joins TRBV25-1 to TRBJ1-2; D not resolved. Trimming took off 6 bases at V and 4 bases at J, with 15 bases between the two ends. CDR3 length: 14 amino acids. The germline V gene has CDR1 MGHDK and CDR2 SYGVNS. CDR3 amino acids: CASRPGRSFYGYTF. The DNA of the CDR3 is TGTGCCAGCAGACCTGGCAGAAGTTTCTATGGCTACACCTTC.

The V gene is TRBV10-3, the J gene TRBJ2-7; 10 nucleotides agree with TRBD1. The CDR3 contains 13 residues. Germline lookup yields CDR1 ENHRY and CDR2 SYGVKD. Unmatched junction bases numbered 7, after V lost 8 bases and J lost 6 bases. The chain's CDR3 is CAIGWDRGGEQYF. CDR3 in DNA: TGTGCCATCGGATGGGACAGGGGCGGCGAGCAGTACTTC.

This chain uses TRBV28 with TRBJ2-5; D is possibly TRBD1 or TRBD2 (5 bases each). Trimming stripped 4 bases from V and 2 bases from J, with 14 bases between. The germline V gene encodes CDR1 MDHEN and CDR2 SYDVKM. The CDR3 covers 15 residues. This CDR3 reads CASSSGPSLQETQYF. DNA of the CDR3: TGTGCCAGCAGTTCGGGACCGAGTCTGCAAGAGACCCAGTACTTC. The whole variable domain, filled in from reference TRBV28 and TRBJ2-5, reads DVKVTQSSRYLVKRTGEKVFLECVQDMDHENMFWYRQDPGLGLRLIYFSYDVKMKEKGDIPEGYSVSREKKERFSLILESASTNQTSMYLCASSSGPSLQETQYFGPGTRLLVL.

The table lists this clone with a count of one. The CDR3 DNA is TGTGCCAGCAGCTTGGTACAAATTCCCAACTATGGCTACACCTTC. Amino acids: CASSLVQIPNYGYTF. This rearrangement joins TRBV5-6 to TRBJ1-2; D ambiguous. V lost 0 bases and J lost 2, with 11 bases in between. The CDR3 consists of 15 residues. The germline V gene encodes CDR1 SGHDT and CDR2 YYEEEE.

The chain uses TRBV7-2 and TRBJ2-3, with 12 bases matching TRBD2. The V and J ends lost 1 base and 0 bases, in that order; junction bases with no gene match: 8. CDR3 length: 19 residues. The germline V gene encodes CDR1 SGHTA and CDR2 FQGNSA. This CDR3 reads CASSLVILAGGPSTDTQYF. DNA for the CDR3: TGTGCCAGCAGCTTAGTAATACTAGCGGGGGGTCCTAGCACAGATACGCAGTATTTT.

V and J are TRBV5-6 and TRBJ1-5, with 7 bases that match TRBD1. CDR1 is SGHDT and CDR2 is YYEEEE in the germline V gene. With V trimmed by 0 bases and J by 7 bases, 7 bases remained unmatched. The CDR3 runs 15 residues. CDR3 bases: TGTGCCAGCAGCTTGGGGCAGGGGGTAGGGCAGCCCCAGCATTTT. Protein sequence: CASSLGQGVGQPQHF.

CDR3 sequence (DNA): TGCGCCAGCAGCCAATACAGGGGGACTGAAGCTTTCTTT. Translation: CASSQYRGTEAFF. The chain is built from TRBV4-3 and TRBJ1-1, with 8 bases that match TRBD1. The CDR3 length is 13 residues. V was clipped by 2 bases and J by 5 bases; unmatched bases: 1. CDR1 and CDR2 (germline): LGHNA, YSLEER.

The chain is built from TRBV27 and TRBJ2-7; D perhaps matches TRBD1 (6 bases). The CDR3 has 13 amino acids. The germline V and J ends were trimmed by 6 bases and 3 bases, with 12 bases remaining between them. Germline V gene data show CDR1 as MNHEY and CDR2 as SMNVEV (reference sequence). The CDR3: CASSQLGGYEQYF. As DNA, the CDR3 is TGTGCCAGCAGCCAACTAGGGGGCTACGAGCAGTACTTC.

The CDR3 region is CASSPLTGSPLHF. The CDR3, as DNA: TGTGCCAGCAGTCCACTGACAGGTTCACCCCTCCACTTT. The V and J genes are TRBV6-5 and TRBJ1-6; possible D gene TRBD1, 6 bases. The ends were cut back, 5 bases at V and 9 bases at J, with 11 bases in the middle. CDR3 length: 13 residues. The V gene's germline CDR1 is MNHEY and CDR2 SVGAGI.

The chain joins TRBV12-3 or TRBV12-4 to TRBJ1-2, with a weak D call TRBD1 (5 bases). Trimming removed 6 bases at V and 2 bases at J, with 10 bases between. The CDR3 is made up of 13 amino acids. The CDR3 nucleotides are TGTGCCAGCAGGCCGGGGCGCAACTATGGCTACACCTTC. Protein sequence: CASRPGRNYGYTF.

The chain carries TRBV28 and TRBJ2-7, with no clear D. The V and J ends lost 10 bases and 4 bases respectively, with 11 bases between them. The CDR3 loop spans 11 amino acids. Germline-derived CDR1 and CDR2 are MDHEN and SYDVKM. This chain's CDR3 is CAISMAYEQYF. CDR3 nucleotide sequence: TGTGCCATCTCTATGGCGTACGAGCAGTACTTC.

Here the CDR3 DNA reads TGTGCCAGCAGCTCGCACCGGGACAGGGACCCCTACGAGCAGTACTTC. Encoded protein: CASSSHRDRDPYEQYF. The chain joins TRBV7-8 to TRBJ2-7, with 9 bases identical to TRBD1. Trimming removed 4 bases from V and 2 bases from J; junction bases left unmatched: 9. Germline CDR1 SGHVS, CDR2 FQNEAQ. The CDR3 has 16 amino acids.

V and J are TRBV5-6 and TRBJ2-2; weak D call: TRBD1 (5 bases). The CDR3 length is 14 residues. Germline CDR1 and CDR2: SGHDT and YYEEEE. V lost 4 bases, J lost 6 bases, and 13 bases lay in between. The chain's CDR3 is CASSRQSGAGELFF. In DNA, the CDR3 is TGTGCCAGCAGCCGACAGTCTGGTGCCGGGGAGCTGTTTTTT.

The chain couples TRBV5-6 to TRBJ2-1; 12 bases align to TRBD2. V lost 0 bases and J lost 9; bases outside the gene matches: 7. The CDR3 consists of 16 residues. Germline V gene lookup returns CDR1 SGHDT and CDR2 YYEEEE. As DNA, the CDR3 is TGTGCCAGCAGCTTGGGACTAGCGGGGGCGTCCGGTGAGCAGTTCTTC. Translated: CASSLGLAGASGEQFF.

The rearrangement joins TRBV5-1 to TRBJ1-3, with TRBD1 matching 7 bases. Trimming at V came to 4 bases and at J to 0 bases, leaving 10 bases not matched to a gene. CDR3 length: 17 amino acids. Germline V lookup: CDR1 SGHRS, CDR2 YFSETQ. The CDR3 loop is CASSVQGLGLSGNTIYF. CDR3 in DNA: TGCGCCAGCAGCGTACAGGGGCTCGGGCTCTCTGGAAACACCATATATTTT. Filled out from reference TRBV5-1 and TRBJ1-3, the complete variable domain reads KAGVTQTPRYLIKTRGQQVTLSCSPISGHRSVSWYQQTPGQGLQFLFEYFSETQRNKGNFPGRFSGRQFSNSRSEMNVSTLELGDSALYLCASSVQGLGLSGNTIYFGEGSWLTVV.

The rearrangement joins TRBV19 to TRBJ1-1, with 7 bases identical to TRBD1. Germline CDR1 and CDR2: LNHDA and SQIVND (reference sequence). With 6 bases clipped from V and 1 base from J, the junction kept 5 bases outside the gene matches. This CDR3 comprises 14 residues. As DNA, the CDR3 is TGTGCCAGTAGGCCAGGGGGGGGGAACACTGAAGCTTTCTTT. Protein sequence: CASRPGGGNTEAFF.

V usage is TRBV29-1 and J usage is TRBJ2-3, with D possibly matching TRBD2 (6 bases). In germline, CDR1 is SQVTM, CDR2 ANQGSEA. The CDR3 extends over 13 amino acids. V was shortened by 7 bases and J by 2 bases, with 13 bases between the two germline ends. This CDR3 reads CSGRVPSTDTQYF. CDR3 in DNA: TGCAGCGGGAGGGTACCTTCCACAGATACGCAGTATTTT.

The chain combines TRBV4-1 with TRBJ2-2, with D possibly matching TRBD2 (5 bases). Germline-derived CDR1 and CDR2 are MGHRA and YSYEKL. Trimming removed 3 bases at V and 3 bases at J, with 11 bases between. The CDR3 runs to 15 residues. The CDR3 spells CASSHGKGDTGELFF. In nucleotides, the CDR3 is TGCGCCAGCAGCCACGGGAAGGGAGACACCGGGGAGCTGTTTTTT.

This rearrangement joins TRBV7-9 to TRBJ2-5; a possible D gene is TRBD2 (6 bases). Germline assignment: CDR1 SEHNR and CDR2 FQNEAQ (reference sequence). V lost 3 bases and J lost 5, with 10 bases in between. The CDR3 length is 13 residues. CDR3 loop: CASSFGGLETQYF. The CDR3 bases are TGTGCCAGCAGCTTCGGAGGGTTGGAGACCCAGTACTTC.

The CDR3 DNA reads as TGTGCCAGCACCGAAGGGAGGGGCTATGGCTACACCTTC. This codes for CASTEGRGYGYTF. The V and J genes are TRBV7-9 and TRBJ1-2, with D maybe TRBD1 (5 bases). The V end lost 7 bases, the J end lost 4 bases, and 13 bases lay between the germline ends. The CDR3 extends over 13 amino acids. Germline-derived CDR1 and CDR2 are SEHNR and FQNEAQ (reference sequence). The variable domain in full, completed from reference TRBV7-9 and TRBJ1-2, reads DTGVSQNPRHKITKRGQNVTFRCDPISEHNRLYWYRQTLGQGPEFLTYFQNEAQLEKSRLLSDRFSAERPKGSFSTLEIQRTEQGDSAMYLCASTEGRGYGYTFGSGTRLTVV.

The CDR3 region has the DNA TGTGCCATCAGTGAAAACCCAGGGGGGACTTCTGGAAACACCATATATTTT. It is translated as CAISENPGGTSGNTIYF. The chain is built from TRBV10-3 and TRBJ1-3; TRBD1 agrees at 7 bases. The CDR3 runs 17 residues. J was trimmed by 1 base and V by 3 bases; bases with no gene match: 9. Per germline, CDR1 ENHRY and CDR2 SYGVKD.

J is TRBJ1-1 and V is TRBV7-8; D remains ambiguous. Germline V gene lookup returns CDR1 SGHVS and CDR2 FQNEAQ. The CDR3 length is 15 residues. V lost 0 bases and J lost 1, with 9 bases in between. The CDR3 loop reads CASSLAAGRNTEAFF. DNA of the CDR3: TGTGCCAGCAGCTTAGCTGCAGGTAGGAACACTGAAGCTTTCTTT. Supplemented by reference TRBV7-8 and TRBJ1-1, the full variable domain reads GAGVSQSPRYKVAKRGQDVALRCDPISGHVSLFWYQQALGQGPEFLTYFQNEAQLDKSGLPSDRFFAERPEGSVSTLKIQRTQQEDSAVYLCASSLAAGRNTEAFFGQGTRLTVV.

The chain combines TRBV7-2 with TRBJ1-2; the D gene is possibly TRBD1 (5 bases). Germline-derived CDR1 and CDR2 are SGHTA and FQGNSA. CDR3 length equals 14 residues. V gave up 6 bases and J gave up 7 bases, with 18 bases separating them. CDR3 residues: CASSHDSSFGGYTF. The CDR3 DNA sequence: TGTGCCAGCAGTCACGACAGCTCCTTCGGTGGCTACACCTTC.

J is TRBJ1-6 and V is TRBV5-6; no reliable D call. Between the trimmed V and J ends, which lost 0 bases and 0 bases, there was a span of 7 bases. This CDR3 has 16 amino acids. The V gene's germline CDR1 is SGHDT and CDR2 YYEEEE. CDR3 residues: CASSLAGSSYNSPLHF. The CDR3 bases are TGTGCCAGCAGCTTGGCCGGTAGCTCCTATAATTCACCCCTCCACTTT.